Following are 2 T cell receptor beta chains from one sample sequenced in a study of cytomegalovirus exposure and HLA in healthy donors. In the PCR, 60 Vbeta and 13 Jbeta primers were used. Method: immunoSEQ multiplex PCR; TCRdb's copy keeps in-frame clones and lacks some. Among 100,000 to 120,000 clones, about four fifths were seen once, and the ten largest hold roughly 1.2%. Sequenced material: PBMCs. The receptors were gathered from a middle-aged man in good health and CMV-seronegative.

This clone has a single count. The gene calls are TRBV4-3 and TRBJ1-3; D not certain. The CDR3 runs to 15 residues. CDR1 and CDR2 (germline): LGHNA, YSLEER. The V end lost 4 bases, the J end lost 0 bases, and 10 bases lay between the germline ends. CDR3 sequence reads: CASSPTRVSGNTIYF. The CDR3 bases are TGCGCCAGCAGCCCTACGCGGGTCTCTGGAAACACCATATATTTT.

The V and J genes are TRBV18 and TRBJ2-7, with a weak D call TRBD1 (6 bases). V was trimmed by 5 bases and J by 3 bases, leaving 8 bases between them. The CDR3 length is 12 residues. Per germline, CDR1 KGHSH and CDR2 LQKENI. CDR3 protein: CASSSDSYEQYF. The CDR3 nucleotides read TGTGCCAGCTCATCGGACAGCTACGAGCAGTACTTC.